This entry describes one T cell receptor beta chain. Its antigen is not known. The record originates from a study of PD-1 blockade in classical Hodgkin lymphoma. As for the study in general: Each patient was given nivolumab 3 mg/kg through a vein every 2 weeks. The study's findings and limits: It was reported that newly diagnosed patients had less baseline TCR diversity than healthy donors. The authors excluded patients who started nivolumab under 1 year after ASCT. What caused the repertoire differences, perhaps disease activity or prior therapy, remains undefined.

Sequenced by immunoSEQ multiplex PCR; TCRdb stores in-frame clones only, minus some. Altogether 20,000 to 30,000 clones are present, 70% to 90% being singletons, with the ten largest covering about a quarter. The ends were cut back, 5 bases at V and 1 base at J, with 15 bases in the middle. Germline V gives CDR1 MDHEN, CDR2 SYDVKM. CDR3 length: 17 residues. As to time point: cycle 4 day 1 (C4D1), after less than 7 weeks of nivolumab. All the patients suffered relapse after autologous stem cell transplantation, and brentuximab vedotin exposure differed. This clonotype was sampled from a human donor with classical Hodgkin lymphoma. This specimen consisted of peripheral blood mononuclear cells (PBMCs), obtained before the fourth cycle of nivolumab. The rearrangement uses TRBV28 and TRBJ2-6; D possibly corresponds to TRBD2 (5 bases). Written as DNA, the CDR3 is TGTGCCAGCAGTCCCGGATCCGGCGGGTCTGGGGCCAACGTCCTGACTTTC. It is translated as CASSPGSGGSGANVLTF.